This T cell receptor (beta chain) was retrieved from a study of cytomegalovirus exposure and HLA in healthy donors. The CDR3 runs to 12 residues. Trimming took off 2 bases at V and 4 bases at J, with 3 bases between the two ends. In germline, CDR1 is LGHNA, CDR2 YNFKEQ. The PCR made use of 60 Vbeta and 13 Jbeta primers. Profiling relied on immunoSEQ multiplex PCR, and the TCRdb table lists in-frame clones only, not all of them. In the table there are about 150,000 clones, around 80% of which are singletons. Material for sequencing was PBMCs. The genes are TRBV4-2 and TRBJ1-3, with unresolved D. The TCR comes from a man aged 35 to 55 in good health and CMV-seropositive. The CDR3 DNA reads as TGTGCCAGCAGCCAACTGGGAAACACCATATATTTT. Translation: CASSQLGNTIYF.